These T cell receptor beta chains were read from a single sample in a study of monozygotic twins with cystic fibrosis. Generated by immunoSEQ multiplex PCR, the TCRdb table keeps only in-frame clones and is missing some. This sample has 32,000 or so clones, with 92% found just once. Sequenced sample: blood. The receptors originated from a girl aged 2 to 10 with cystic fibrosis. CDR3s include the opening cysteine and the closing phenylalanine or tryptophan. Fields, in order: CDR3 DNA, CDR3 protein, clone size, D gene, J gene, V gene. D genes are given only for firm matches. Expanded clones get a size class; other rows say once, few or many, or leave the size out.

CDR3nt: TGCGCCAGCAGCCAACCTTTAGCGGGAGTTGGTTACAATGAGCAGTTCTTC; CDR3aa: CASSQPLAGVGYNEQFF; abundance: NA; d_gene: TRBD2; j_gene: TRBJ2-1; v_gene: TRBV4-1
CDR3nt: TGTGCCATCACTGACCTTGGCCCGACCGACGAGCAGTACTTC; CDR3aa: CAITDLGPTDEQYF; abundance: NA; d_gene: NA; j_gene: TRBJ2-7; v_gene: TRBV10-3
CDR3nt: TGTGCCAGCAGCGTAGACCTGACTCCGGGCCCGTATGGCTACACCTTC; CDR3aa: CASSVDLTPGPYGYTF; abundance: NA; d_gene: NA; j_gene: TRBJ1-2; v_gene: TRBV9
CDR3nt: TGCGCCAGCAGAGGAGAAGATACGCAGTATTTT; CDR3aa: CASRGEDTQYF; abundance: NA; d_gene: NA; j_gene: TRBJ2-3; v_gene: TRBV4-1
CDR3nt: TGTGCCAGTCTCGGGACAGCAAACACCGGGGAGCTGTTTTTT; CDR3aa: CASLGTANTGELFF; abundance: NA; d_gene: TRBD1; j_gene: TRBJ2-2; v_gene: TRBV19
CDR3nt: TGTGCCAGCAGCTTATGGACAGGGGTTGATTCACCCCTCCACTTT; CDR3aa: CASSLWTGVDSPLHF; abundance: once; d_gene: TRBD1; j_gene: TRBJ1-6; v_gene: TRBV11-2
CDR3nt: TGTGCCAGCAGTTCCGGACTAGCGGGGGCCGGGGAGACCCAGTACTTC; CDR3aa: CASSSGLAGAGETQYF; abundance: NA; d_gene: TRBD2; j_gene: TRBJ2-5; v_gene: TRBV27
CDR3nt: TGTGCCAGCAGTTTAGGGAGCTATGGCTACACCTTC; CDR3aa: CASSLGSYGYTF; abundance: NA; d_gene: NA; j_gene: TRBJ1-2; v_gene: TRBV28
CDR3nt: TGTGCCAGCAGTTTATTAAGCTCCTACAATGAGCAGTTCTTC; CDR3aa: CASSLLSSYNEQFF; abundance: NA; d_gene: NA; j_gene: TRBJ2-1; v_gene: TRBV27
CDR3nt: TGTGCCAGCAGTGGGCGGGGGGGAAACACTGAAGCTTTCTTT; CDR3aa: CASSGRGGNTEAFF; abundance: few; d_gene: NA; j_gene: TRBJ1-1; v_gene: TRBV2
CDR3nt: TGTGCCAGCTCACCCGGGAATTCACCCCTCCACTTT; CDR3aa: CASSPGNSPLHF; abundance: NA; d_gene: NA; j_gene: TRBJ1-6; v_gene: TRBV18
CDR3nt: TGTGCCAGCAGCTTAGGAGAGGGCCCTCACGAGGAGCAGTACTTC; CDR3aa: CASSLGEGPHEEQYF; abundance: NA; d_gene: NA; j_gene: TRBJ2-7; v_gene: TRBV7-9
CDR3nt: TGTGCCAGCAGCTCGGGCCGACACCGCCAAGAGACCCAGTACTTC; CDR3aa: CASSSGRHRQETQYF; abundance: NA; d_gene: NA; j_gene: TRBJ2-5; v_gene: TRBV5-4
CDR3nt: TGTGCCAGCTCAGCAGCAAACAATGAGCAGTTCTTC; CDR3aa: CASSAANNEQFF; abundance: NA; d_gene: NA; j_gene: TRBJ2-1; v_gene: TRBV18
CDR3nt: TGTGCCTGGTCAACATCTACCTACAATGAGCAGTTCTTC; CDR3aa: CAWSTSTYNEQFF; abundance: once; d_gene: NA; j_gene: TRBJ2-1; v_gene: TRBV30
CDR3nt: TGCGCCAGCAGCTTGGCTCGACTAGCGGGAGAACTAGATACGCAGTATTTT; CDR3aa: CASSLARLAGELDTQYF; abundance: NA; d_gene: TRBD2; j_gene: TRBJ2-3; v_gene: TRBV5-1
CDR3nt: TGTGCCAGCAGTTCCACGACAGGGGTCGAGACCCAGTACTTC; CDR3aa: CASSSTTGVETQYF; abundance: once; d_gene: TRBD1; j_gene: TRBJ2-5; v_gene: TRBV6-5
CDR3nt: TGTGCCAGCAGCCGGGGCAGGGCGACTGAAGCTTTCTTT; CDR3aa: CASSRGRATEAFF; abundance: NA; d_gene: NA; j_gene: TRBJ1-1; v_gene: TRBV7-2
CDR3nt: TGTGCCAGCAGTATAAGCCGATCCGGGGAGACCCAGTACTTC; CDR3aa: CASSISRSGETQYF; abundance: NA; d_gene: NA; j_gene: TRBJ2-5; v_gene: TRBV2
CDR3nt: TGCAGCGTGGGGGTGGACAAGCCAGAGACCCAGTACTTC; CDR3aa: CSVGVDKPETQYF; abundance: NA; d_gene: NA; j_gene: TRBJ2-5; v_gene: TRBV29-1
CDR3nt: TGTGCCAGTAGTATGAGGGTGGGTGAGACCCAGTACTTC; CDR3aa: CASSMRVGETQYF; abundance: NA; d_gene: NA; j_gene: TRBJ2-5; v_gene: TRBV19
CDR3nt: TGTGCCAGCAGCTTGGGGCGGGACACAGATACGCAGTATTTT; CDR3aa: CASSLGRDTDTQYF; abundance: once; d_gene: NA; j_gene: TRBJ2-3; v_gene: TRBV5-4
CDR3nt: TGCGCCAGCTCCTCCACCCGGCTAGGATACGGCAATGAGCAGTTCTTC; CDR3aa: CASSSTRLGYGNEQFF; abundance: NA; d_gene: NA; j_gene: TRBJ2-1; v_gene: TRBV4-3
CDR3nt: TGTGCCAGCTCACCTCCGGGACAGTCCTACGAGCAGTACTTC; CDR3aa: CASSPPGQSYEQYF; abundance: NA; d_gene: TRBD1; j_gene: TRBJ2-7; v_gene: TRBV18